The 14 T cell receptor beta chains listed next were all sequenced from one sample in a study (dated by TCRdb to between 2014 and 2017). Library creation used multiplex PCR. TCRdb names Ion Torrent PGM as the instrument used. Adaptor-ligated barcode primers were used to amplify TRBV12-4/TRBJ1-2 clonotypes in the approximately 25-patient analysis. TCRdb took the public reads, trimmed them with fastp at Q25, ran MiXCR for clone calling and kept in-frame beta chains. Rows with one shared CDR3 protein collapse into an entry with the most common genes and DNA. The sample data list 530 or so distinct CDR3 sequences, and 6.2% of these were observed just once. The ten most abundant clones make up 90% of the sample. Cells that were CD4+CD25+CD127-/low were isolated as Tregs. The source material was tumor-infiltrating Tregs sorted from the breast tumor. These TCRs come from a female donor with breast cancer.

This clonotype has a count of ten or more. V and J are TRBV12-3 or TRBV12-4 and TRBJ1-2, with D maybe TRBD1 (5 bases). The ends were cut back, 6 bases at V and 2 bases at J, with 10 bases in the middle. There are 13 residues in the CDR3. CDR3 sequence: CASRLTANYGYTF. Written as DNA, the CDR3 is TGTGCCAGCAGGTTGACAGCCAACTATGGCTACACCTTC.

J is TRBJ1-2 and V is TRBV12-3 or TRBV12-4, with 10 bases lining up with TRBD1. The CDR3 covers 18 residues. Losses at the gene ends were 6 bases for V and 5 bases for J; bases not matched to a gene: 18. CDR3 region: CASRGNRDRGMSWYGYTF. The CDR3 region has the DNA TGTGCCAGCAGGGGAAACCGGGACAGGGGAATGAGTTGGTATGGCTACACCTTC.

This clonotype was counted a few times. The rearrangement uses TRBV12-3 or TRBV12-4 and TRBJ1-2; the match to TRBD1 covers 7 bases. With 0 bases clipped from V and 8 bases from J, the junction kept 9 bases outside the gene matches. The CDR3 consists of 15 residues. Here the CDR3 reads CASSLARTGAEGYTF. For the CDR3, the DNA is TGTGCCAGCAGTTTAGCAAGAACAGGGGCCGAGGGCTACACCTTC.

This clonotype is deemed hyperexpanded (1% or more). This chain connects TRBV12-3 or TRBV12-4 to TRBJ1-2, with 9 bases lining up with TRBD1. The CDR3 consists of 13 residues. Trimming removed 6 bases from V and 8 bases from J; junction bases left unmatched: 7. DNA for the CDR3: TGTGCCAGCAGCCAGGGACAGGGACAGGGCTACACCTTC. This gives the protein CASSQGQGQGYTF.

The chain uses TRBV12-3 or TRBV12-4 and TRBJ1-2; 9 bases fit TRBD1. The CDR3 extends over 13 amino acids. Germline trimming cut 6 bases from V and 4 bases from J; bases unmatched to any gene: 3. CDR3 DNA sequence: TGTGCCAGCAGGTTGGACAGGGGCTATGGCTACACCTTC. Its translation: CASRLDRGYGYTF.

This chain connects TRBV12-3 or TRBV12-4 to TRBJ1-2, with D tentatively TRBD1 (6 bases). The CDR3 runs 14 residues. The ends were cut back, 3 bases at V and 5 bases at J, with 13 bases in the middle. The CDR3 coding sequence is TGTGCCAGCAGTTTCGTGGGACAAGAATATGGCTACACCTTC. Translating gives CASSFVGQEYGYTF.

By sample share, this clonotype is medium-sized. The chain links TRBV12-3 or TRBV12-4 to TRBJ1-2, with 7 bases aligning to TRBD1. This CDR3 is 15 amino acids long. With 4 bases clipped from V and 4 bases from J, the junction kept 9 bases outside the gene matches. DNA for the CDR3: TGTGCCAGCAGTTCCCAAGAGACAGGGCTCTATGGCTACACCTTC. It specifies CASSSQETGLYGYTF.

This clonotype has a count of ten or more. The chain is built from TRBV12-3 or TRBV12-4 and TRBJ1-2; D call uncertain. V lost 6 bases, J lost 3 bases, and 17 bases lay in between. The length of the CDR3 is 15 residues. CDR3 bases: TGTGCCAGCAGACCCACGGACTCTCCCTACTATGGCTACACCTTC. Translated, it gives CASRPTDSPYYGYTF.

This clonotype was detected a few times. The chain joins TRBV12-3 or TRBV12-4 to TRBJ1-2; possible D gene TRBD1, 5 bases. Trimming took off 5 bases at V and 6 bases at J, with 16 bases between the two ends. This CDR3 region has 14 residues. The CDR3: CASSPQGEWDGYTF. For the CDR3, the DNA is TGTGCCAGCAGTCCTCAGGGTGAGTGGGATGGCTACACCTTC.

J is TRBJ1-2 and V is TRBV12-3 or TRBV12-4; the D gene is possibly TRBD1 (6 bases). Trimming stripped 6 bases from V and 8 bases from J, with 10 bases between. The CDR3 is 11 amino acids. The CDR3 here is CASSQQGGYTF. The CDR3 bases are TGTGCCAGCAGCCAACAGGGCGGCTACACCTTC.

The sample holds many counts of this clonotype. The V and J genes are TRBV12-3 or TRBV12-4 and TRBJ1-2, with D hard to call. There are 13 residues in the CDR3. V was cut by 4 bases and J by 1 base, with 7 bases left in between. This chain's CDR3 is CASSSTFNYGYTF. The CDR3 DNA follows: TGTGCCAGCAGTTCCACGTTTAACTATGGCTACACCTTC.

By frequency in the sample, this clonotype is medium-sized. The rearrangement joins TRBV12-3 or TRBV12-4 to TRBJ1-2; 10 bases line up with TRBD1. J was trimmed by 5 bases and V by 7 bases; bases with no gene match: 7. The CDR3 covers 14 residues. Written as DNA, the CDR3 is TGTGCCAGCAATTTCAGGGACAGGGGATATGGCTACACCTTC. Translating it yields CASNFRDRGYGYTF.

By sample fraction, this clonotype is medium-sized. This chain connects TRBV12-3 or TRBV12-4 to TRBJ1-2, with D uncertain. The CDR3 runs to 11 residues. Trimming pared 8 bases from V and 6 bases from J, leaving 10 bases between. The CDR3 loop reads CASGTLDGYTF. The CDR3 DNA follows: TGTGCCAGCGGAACCCTAGATGGCTACACCTTC.

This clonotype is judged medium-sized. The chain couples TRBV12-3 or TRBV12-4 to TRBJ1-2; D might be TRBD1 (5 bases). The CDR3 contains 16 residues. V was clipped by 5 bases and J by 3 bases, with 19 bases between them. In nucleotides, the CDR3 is TGTGCCAGCAGTCCACACCCGGGACGCCGTGACTATGGCTACACCTTC. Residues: CASSPHPGRRDYGYTF.